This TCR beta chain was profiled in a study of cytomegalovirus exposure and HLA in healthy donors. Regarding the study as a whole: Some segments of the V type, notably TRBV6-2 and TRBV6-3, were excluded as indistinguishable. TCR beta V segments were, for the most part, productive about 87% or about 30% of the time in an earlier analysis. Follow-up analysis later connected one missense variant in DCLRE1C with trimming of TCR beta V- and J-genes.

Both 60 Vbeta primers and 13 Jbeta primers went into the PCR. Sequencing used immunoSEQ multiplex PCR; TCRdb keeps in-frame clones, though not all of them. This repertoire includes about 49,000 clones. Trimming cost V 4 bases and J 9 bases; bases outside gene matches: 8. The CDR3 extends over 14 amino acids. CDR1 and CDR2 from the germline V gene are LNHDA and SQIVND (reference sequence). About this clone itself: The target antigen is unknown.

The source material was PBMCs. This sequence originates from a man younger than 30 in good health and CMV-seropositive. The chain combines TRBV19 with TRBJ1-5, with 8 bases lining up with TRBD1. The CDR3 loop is CASSTGQGRRPQHF. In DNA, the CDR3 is TGTGCCAGTAGTACAGGACAGGGTAGACGGCCCCAGCATTTT. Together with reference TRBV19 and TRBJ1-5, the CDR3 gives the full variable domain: DGGITQSPKYLFRKEGQNVTLSCEQNLNHDAMYWYRQDPGQGLRLIYYSQIVNDFQKGDIAEGYSVSREKKESFPLTVTSAQKNPTAFYLCASSTGQGRRPQHFGDGTRLSIL.